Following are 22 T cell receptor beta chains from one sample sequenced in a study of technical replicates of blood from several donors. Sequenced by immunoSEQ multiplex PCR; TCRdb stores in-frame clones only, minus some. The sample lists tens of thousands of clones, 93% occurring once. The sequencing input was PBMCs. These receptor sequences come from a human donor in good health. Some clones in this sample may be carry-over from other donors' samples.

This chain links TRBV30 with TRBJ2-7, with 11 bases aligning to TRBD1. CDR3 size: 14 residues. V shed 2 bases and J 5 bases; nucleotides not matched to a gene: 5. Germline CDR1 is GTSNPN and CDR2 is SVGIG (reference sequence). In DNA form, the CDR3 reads TGTGCCTGGAGTTCCGGACAGGGGGCCCACGAGCAGTACTTC. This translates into CAWSSGQGAHEQYF.

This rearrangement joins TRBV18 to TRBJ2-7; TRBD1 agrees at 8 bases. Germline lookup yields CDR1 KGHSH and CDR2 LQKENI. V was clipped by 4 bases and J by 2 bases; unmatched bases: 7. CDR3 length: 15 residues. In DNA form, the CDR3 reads TGTGCCAGCTCACACAAGGACAGGGTGGCCTACGAGCAGTACTTC. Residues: CASSHKDRVAYEQYF. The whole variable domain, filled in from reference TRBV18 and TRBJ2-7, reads NAGVMQNPRHLVRRRGQEARLRCSPMKGHSHVYWYRQLPEEGLKFMVYLQKENIIDESGMPKERFSAEFPKEGPSILRIQQVVRGDSAAYFCASSHKDRVAYEQYFGPGTRLTVT.

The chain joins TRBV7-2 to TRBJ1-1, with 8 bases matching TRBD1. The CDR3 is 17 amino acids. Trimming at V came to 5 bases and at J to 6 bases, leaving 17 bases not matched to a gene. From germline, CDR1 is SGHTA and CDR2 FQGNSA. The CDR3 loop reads CASSPRDRTLMRAEAFF. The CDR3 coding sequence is TGTGCCAGCAGCCCCAGGGACAGGACCTTGATGAGGGCTGAAGCTTTCTTT.

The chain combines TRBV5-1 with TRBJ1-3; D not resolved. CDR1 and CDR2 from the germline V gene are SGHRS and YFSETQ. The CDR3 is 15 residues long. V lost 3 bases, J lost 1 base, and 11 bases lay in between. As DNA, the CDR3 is TGCGCCAGCAGCTCGGGGTCGGGGTCTGGAAACACCATATATTTT. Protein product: CASSSGSGSGNTIYF.

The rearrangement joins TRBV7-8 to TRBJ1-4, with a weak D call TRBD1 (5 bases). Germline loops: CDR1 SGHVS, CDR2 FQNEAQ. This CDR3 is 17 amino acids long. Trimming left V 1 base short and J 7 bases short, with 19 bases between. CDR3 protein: CASSLGAGTFSTEKLFF. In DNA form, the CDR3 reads TGTGCCAGCAGCTTAGGGGCAGGGACTTTTAGTACTGAAAAACTGTTTTTT.

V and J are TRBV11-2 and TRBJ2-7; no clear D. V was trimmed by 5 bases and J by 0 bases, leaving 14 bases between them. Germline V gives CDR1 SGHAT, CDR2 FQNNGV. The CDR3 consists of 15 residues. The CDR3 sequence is CASSQERRSSYEQYF. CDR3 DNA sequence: TGTGCCAGCAGCCAAGAACGTCGGAGCTCCTACGAGCAGTACTTC.

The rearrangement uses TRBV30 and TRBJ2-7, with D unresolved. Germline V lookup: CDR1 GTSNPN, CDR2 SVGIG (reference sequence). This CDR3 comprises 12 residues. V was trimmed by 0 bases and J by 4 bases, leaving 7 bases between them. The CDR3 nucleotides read TGTGCCTGGAGTGTGTCAGTTTACGAGCAGTACTTC. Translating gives CAWSVSVYEQYF.

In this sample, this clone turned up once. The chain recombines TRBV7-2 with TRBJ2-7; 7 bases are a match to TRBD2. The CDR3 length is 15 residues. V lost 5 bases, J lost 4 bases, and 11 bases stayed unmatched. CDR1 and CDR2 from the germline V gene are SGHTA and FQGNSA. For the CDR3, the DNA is TGTGCCAGCAGCCGCCACGGGGAGGGAACGTACGAGCAGTACTTC. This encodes CASSRHGEGTYEQYF.

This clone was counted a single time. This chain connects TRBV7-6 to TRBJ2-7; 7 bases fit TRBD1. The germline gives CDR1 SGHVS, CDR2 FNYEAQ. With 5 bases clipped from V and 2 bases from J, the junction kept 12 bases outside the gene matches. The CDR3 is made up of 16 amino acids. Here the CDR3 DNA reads TGTGCCAGCAGCCCTTTCCCGGGACAGCAAACCTACGAGCAGTACTTC. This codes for CASSPFPGQQTYEQYF.

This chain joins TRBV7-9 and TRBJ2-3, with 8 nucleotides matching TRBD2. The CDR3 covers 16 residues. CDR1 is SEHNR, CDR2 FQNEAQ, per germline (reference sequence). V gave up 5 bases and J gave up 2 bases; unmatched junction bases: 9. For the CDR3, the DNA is TGTGCCAGCAGCCCGCTTGTACTAGCGGTCACAGATACGCAGTATTTT. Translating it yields CASSPLVLAVTDTQYF.

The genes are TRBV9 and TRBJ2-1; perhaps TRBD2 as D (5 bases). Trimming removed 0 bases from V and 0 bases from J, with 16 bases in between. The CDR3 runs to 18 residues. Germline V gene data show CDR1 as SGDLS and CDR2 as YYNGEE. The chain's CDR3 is CASSVGPLAASSYNEQFF. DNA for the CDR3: TGTGCCAGCAGCGTAGGGCCCCTAGCTGCCAGCTCCTACAATGAGCAGTTCTTC. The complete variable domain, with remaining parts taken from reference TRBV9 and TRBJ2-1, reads DSGVTQTPKHLITATGQRVTLRCSPRSGDLSVYWYQQSLDQGLQFLIQYYNGEERAKGNILERFSAQQFPDLHSELNLSSLELGDSALYFCASSVGPLAASSYNEQFFGPGTRLTVL.

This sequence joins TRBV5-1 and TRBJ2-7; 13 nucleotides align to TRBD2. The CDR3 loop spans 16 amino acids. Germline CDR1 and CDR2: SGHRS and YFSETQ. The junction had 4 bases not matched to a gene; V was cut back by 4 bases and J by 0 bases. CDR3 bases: TGCGCCAGCAGCGCGACTAGCGGGGGGAGCTCCTACGAGCAGTACTTC. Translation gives CASSATSGGSSYEQYF. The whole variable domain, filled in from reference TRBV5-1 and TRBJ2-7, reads KAGVTQTPRYLIKTRGQQVTLSCSPISGHRSVSWYQQTPGQGLQFLFEYFSETQRNKGNFPGRFSGRQFSNSRSEMNVSTLELGDSALYLCASSATSGGSSYEQYFGPGTRLTVT.

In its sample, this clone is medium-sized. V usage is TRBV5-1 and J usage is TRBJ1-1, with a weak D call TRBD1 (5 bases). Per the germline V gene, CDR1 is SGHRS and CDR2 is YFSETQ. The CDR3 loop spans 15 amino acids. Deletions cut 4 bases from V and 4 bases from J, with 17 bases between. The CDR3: CASSQEFQGGTEAFF. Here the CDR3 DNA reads TGCGCCAGCAGCCAAGAATTTCAGGGAGGCACTGAAGCTTTCTTT.

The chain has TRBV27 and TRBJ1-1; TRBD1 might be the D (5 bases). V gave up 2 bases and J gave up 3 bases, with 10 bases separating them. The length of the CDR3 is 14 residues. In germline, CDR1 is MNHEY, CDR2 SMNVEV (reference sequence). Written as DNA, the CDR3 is TGTGCCAGCAGTTTAAGATGGGGGGACACTGAAGCTTTCTTT. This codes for CASSLRWGDTEAFF.

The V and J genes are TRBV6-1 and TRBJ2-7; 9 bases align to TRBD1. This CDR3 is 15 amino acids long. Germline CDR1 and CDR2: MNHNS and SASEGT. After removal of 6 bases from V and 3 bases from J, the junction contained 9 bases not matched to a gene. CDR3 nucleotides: TGTGCCAGCAGAGCAGGGGACAGGGTCCTCTACGAGCAGTACTTC. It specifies CASRAGDRVLYEQYF.

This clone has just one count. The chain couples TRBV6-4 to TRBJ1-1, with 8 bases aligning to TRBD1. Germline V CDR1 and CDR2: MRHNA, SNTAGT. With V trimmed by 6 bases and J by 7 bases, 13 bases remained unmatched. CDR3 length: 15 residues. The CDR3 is CASRQGALIGGEAFF. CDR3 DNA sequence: TGTGCCAGCAGGCAGGGGGCCCTGATTGGGGGTGAAGCTTTCTTT.

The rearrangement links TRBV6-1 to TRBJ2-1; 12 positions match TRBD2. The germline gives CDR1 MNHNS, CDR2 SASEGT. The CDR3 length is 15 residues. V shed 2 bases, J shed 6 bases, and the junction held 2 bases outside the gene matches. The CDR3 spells CASSELAGGFNEQFF. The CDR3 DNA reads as TGTGCCAGCAGTGAACTAGCGGGGGGGTTCAATGAGCAGTTCTTC.

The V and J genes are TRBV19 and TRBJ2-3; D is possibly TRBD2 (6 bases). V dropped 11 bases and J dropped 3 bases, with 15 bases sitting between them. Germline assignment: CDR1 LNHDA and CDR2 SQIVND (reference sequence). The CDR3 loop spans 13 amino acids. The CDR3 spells CAAGGGVTDTQYF. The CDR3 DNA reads TGTGCCGCAGGAGGCGGGGTAACAGATACGCAGTATTTT.

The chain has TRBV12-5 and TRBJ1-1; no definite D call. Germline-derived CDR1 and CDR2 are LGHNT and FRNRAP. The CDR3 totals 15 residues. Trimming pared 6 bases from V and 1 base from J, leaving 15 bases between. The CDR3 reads CASGPGGPRNTEAFF. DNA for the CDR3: TGTGCTAGTGGCCCCGGTGGGCCCAGGAACACTGAAGCTTTCTTT.

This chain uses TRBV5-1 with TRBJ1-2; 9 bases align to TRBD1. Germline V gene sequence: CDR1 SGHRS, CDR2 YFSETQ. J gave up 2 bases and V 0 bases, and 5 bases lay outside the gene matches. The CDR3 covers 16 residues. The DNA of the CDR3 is TGCGCCAGCAGCTTGGACAGGGGGCGGAAAAACTATGGCTACACCTTC. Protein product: CASSLDRGRKNYGYTF.

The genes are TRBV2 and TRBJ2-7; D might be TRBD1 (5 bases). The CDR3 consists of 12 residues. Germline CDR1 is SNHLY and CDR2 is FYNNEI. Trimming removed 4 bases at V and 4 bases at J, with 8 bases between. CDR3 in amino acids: CASSGKGYEQYF. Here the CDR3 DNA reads TGTGCCAGCAGTGGAAAGGGGTACGAGCAGTACTTC.

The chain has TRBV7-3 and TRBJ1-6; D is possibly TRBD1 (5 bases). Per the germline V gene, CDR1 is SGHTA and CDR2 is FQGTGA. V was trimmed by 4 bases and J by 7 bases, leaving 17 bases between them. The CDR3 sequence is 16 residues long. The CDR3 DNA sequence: TGTGCCAGCAGCTCTACGGGCGGGGGATCGAATTCACCCCTCCACTTT. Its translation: CASSSTGGGSNSPLHF. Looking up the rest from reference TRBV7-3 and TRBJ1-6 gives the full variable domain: GAGVSQTPSNKVTEKGKYVELRCDPISGHTALYWYRQSLGQGPEFLIYFQGTGAADDSGLPNDRFFAVRPEGSVSTLKIQRTERGDSAVYLCASSSTGGGSNSPLHFGNGTRLTVT.